These T cell receptor beta chains were read from a single sample in a study of blood T cell repertoires in COVID-19. The method was immunoSEQ multiplex PCR; TCRdb's version includes in-frame clones alone and lacks a portion of them. The table lists approximately 82,000 clones, around four fifths of them singletons, with 15% to 20% in the top ten. Sequencing was carried out using peripheral blood. The receptor set was obtained from an older woman with acute or convalescent COVID-19. Both conserved end residues are part of each CDR3. D genes are given only for firm matches. Expanded clones get a size class; other rows say once, few or many, or leave the size out.

- | TRBJ2-1 | TRBD2 | TRBV9 | CASSVAPAGGAGEQFF | TGTGCCAGCAGCGTAGCCCCAGCGGGGGGGGCCGGTGAGCAGTTCTTC
- | TRBJ1-2 | - | TRBV7-9 | CASSFESTSNYGYTF | TGTGCCAGCAGCTTTGAGAGCACCTCTAACTATGGCTACACCTTC
- | TRBJ1-2 | TRBD1 | TRBV5-8 | CASSPGQGEIYGYTF | TGTGCCAGCAGCCCGGGACAGGGGGAGATCTATGGCTACACCTTC
- | TRBJ2-1 | TRBD2 | TRBV14 | CASSQDRTSGEVEFF | TGTGCCAGCAGCCAAGATAGGACTAGCGGTGAGGTCGAGTTCTTC
once | TRBJ1-1 | - | TRBV19 | CASSPLKGHLNTEAFF | TGTGCCAGTAGTCCCCTCAAGGGACACTTGAACACTGAAGCTTTCTTT
- | TRBJ1-2 | - | TRBV24-1 | CATSKNRDYGYTF | TGTGCCACCAGTAAGAACAGGGATTATGGCTACACCTTC
- | TRBJ2-7 | - | TRBV4-3 | CASSQDRIMEQYF | TGCGCCAGCAGCCAAGACCGTATTATGGAGCAGTACTTC
- | TRBJ1-5 | TRBD1 | TRBV30 | CAWSDQGAIQPQHF | TGTGCCTGGAGTGACCAGGGGGCGATTCAGCCCCAGCATTTT
- | TRBJ2-5 | TRBD2 | TRBV11-2 | CASSSPAGGQETQYF | TGTGCCAGCAGCTCGCCAGCGGGGGGGCAAGAGACCCAGTACTTC
- | TRBJ1-1 | TRBD1 | TRBV7-2 | CASSSNPGQGLNTEAFF | TGTGCCAGCAGCTCCAACCCGGGACAGGGACTGAACACTGAAGCTTTCTTT
few | TRBJ2-2 | TRBD1 | TRBV27 | CASSFFRDRGTGELFF | TGTGCCAGCAGTTTTTTTCGGGACAGGGGTACCGGGGAGCTGTTTTTT
- | TRBJ2-4 | TRBD1 | TRBV10-3 | CAIRGTGGPIQYF | TGTGCCATCAGGGGGACAGGGGGGCCAATTCAGTACTTC
few | TRBJ1-3 | TRBD1 | TRBV5-1 | CASSLTGGSSGNTIYF | TGCGCCAGCAGCTTAACAGGGGGAAGCTCTGGAAACACCATATATTTT
- | TRBJ2-2 | TRBD2 | TRBV11-3 | CASSPSGGAPGELFF | TGTGCCAGCAGCCCTAGCGGGGGGGCCCCCGGGGAGCTGTTTTTT
- | TRBJ2-1 | TRBD2 | TRBV4-2 | CASSQDWEGKNEQFF | TGTGCCAGCAGCCAAGATTGGGAGGGGAAAAATGAGCAGTTCTTC
- | TRBJ1-3 | - | TRBV13 | CASSRQGSGNTIYF | TGTGCCAGCAGCCGTCAGGGCTCTGGAAACACCATATATTTT
- | TRBJ2-2 | - | TRBV14 | CASSQGPGSTGELFF | TGTGCCAGCAGCCAAGGACCGGGAAGCACCGGGGAGCTGTTTTTT
- | TRBJ1-1 | - | TRBV19 | CASSMVLANTEAFF | TGTGCCAGTAGTATGGTGCTGGCTAACACTGAAGCTTTCTTT
- | TRBJ1-2 | - | TRBV29-1 | CSVEDYGYTF | TGCAGCGTCGAGGACTATGGCTACACCTTC
- | TRBJ1-3 | - | TRBV19 | CASTRGPPGAGNTIYF | TGTGCCAGTACTAGAGGGCCCCCAGGGGCTGGAAACACCATATATTTT
- | TRBJ1-2 | TRBD1 | TRBV7-8 | CASSPDRGGNYGYTF | TGTGCCAGCAGCCCCGACAGGGGAGGGAACTATGGCTACACCTTC
- | TRBJ2-7 | TRBD2 | TRBV29-1 | CSVGGEGREQYF | TGCAGCGTTGGGGGGGAGGGTCGCGAGCAGTACTTC
once | TRBJ2-2 | TRBD2 | TRBV5-4 | CASSLAAGGITGELFF | TGTGCCAGCAGCTTGGCAGCGGGGGGTATCACCGGGGAGCTGTTTTTT
- | TRBJ1-5 | - | TRBV10-3 | CATGGSNQPQHF | TGTGCCACCGGGGGTAGCAATCAGCCCCAGCATTTT
- | TRBJ1-5 | - | TRBV28 | CASSSPGRGSNQPQHF | TGTGCCAGCAGTTCCCCGGGCCGCGGGAGCAATCAGCCCCAGCATTTT
- | TRBJ2-1 | TRBD2 | TRBV6-1 | CASSVHAAGAGNEQFF | TGTGCCAGCAGTGTACACGCAGCGGGAGCTGGGAATGAGCAGTTCTTC
- | TRBJ1-1 | TRBD1 | TRBV7-3 | CASSLQGARDTEAFF | TGTGCCAGCAGCTTACAGGGGGCGAGGGACACTGAAGCTTTCTTT